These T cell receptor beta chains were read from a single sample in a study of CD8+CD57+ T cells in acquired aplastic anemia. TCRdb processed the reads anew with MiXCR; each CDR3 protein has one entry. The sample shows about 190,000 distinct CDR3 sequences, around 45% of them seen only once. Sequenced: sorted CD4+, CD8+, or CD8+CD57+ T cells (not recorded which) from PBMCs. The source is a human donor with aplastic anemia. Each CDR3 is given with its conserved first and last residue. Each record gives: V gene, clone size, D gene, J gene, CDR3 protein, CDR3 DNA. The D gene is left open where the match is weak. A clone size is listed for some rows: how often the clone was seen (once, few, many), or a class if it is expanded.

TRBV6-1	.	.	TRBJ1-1	CASSEKGVNTEAFF	TGTGCCAGCAGTGAAAAAGGGGTTAACACTGAAGCTTTCTTT
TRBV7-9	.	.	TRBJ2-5	CASSKLGAQYF	TGTGCCAGCAGTAAACTAGGCGCCCAGTACTTC
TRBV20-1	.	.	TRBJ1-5	CSASRGNQPQHF	TGCAGTGCCAGTAGGGGGAATCAGCCCCAGCATTTT
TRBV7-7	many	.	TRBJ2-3	CASSLGTGRNTQYF	TGTGCTAGCAGCTTGGGAACAGGCAGGAATACGCAGTATTTT
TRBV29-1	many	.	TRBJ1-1	CSVEAHQNTEAFF	TGCAGCGTTGAAGCACACCAAAACACTGAAGCTTTCTTT
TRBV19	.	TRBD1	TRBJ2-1	CASSAGQGGEQFF	TGTGCCAGTAGTGCGGGACAGGGTGGCGAGCAGTTCTTC
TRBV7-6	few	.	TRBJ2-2	CASSGRGTNTGELFF	TGTGCCAGCAGCGGTAGGGGTACGAACACCGGGGAGCTGTTTTTT
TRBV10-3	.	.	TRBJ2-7	CAICSAAGATGYEQYF	.
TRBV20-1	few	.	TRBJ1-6	CSASRPDNSPLHF	TGCAGTGCTAGTAGGCCAGATAATTCACCCCTCCACTTT
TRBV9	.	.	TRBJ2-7	CASSVDWGSSYEQYF	TGTGCCAGCAGCGTAGACTGGGGGAGCTCCTACGAGCAGTACTTC
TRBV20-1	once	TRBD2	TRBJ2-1	CSAIASTSGHEQFF	TGCAGTGCCATTGCAAGTACTAGCGGGCATGAGCAGTTCTTC
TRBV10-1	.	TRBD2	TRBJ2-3	CASSQGREWGDTQYF	TGCGCCAGCAGCCAAGGGCGGGAGTGGGGTGATACGCAGTATTTT
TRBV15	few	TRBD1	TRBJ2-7	CATSRDRDRGLREQYF	TGTGCCACCAGCAGAGACCGTGACAGGGGGCTACGTGAGCAGTACTTC
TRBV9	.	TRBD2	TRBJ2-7	CASSVDPSGRYEQYF	TGTGCCAGCAGCGTAGATCCTAGCGGGAGATACGAGCAGTACTTC
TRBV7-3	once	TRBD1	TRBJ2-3	CASSWGQTTDTQYF	TGTGCCAGCAGTTGGGGACAGACCACAGATACGCAGTATTTT
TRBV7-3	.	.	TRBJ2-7	CASSALGEQYF	TGTGCCAGCAGCGCACTCGGGGAGCAGTACTTC